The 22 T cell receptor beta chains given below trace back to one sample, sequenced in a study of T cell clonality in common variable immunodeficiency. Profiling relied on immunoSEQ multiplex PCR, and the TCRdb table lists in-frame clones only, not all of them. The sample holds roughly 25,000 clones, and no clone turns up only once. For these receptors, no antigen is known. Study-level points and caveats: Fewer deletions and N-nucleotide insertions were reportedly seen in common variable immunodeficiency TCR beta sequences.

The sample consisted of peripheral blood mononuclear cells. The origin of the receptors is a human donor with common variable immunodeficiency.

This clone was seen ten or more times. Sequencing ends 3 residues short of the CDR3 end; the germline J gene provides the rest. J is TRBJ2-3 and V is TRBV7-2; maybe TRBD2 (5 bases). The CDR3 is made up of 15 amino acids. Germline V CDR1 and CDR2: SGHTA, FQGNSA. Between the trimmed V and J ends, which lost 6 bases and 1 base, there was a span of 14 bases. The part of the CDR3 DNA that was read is TGTGCCAGCAGTCCGAGGGCTAAAGGCACAGATACG. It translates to CASSPRAKGTDT. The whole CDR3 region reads CASSPRAKGTDTQYF.

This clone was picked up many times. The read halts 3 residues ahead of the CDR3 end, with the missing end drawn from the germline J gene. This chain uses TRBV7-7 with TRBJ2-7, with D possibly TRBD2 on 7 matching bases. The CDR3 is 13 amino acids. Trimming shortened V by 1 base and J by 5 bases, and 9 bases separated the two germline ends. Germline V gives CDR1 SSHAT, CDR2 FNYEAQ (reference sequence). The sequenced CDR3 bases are TGTGCCAGCAGCTTAGTAGGGGGGGACGAG. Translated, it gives CASSLVGGDE. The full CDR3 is CASSLVGGDEQYF.

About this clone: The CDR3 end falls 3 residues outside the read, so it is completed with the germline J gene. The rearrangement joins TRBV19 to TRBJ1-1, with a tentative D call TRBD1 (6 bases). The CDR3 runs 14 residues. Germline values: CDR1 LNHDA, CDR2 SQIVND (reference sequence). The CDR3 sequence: CASSIEGADRKAFF. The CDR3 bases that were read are TGTGCCAGTAGTATAGAAGGGGCGGACAGAAAA.

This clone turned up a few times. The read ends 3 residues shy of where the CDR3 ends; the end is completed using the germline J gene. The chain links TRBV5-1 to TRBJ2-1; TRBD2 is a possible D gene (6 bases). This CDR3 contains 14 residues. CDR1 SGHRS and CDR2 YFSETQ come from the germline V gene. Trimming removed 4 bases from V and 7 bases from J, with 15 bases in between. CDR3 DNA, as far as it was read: TGCGCCAGCAGCGAGCGGGTAGCGGAAAATGAG. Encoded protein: CASSERVAENE. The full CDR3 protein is CASSERVAENEQFF.

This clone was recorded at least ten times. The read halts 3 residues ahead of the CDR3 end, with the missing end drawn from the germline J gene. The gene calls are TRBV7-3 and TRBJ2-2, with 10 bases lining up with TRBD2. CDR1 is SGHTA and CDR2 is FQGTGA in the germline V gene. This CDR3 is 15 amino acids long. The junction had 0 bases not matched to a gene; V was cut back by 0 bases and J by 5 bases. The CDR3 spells CASSLTTSGTGELFF. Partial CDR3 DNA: TGTGCCAGCAGCTTAACGACTAGCGGGACCGGGGAG. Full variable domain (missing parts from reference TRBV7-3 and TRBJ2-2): GAGVSQTPSNKVTEKGKYVELRCDPISGHTALYWYRQSLGQGPEFLIYFQGTGAADDSGLPNDRFFAVRPEGSVSTLKIQRTERGDSAVYLCASSLTTSGTGELFFGEGSRLTVL.

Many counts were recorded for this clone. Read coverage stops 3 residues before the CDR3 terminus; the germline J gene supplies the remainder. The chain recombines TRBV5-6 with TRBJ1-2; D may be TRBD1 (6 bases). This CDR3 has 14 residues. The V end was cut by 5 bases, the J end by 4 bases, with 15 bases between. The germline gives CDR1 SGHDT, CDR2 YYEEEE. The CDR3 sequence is CASSHTGGLYGYTF. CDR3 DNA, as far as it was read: TGTGCCAGCAGTCACACGGGGGGCCTCTATGGC.

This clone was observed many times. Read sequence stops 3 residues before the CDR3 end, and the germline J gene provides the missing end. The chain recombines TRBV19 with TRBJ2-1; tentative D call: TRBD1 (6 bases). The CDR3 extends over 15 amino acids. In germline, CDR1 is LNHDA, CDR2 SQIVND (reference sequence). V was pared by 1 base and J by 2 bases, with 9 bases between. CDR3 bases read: TGTGCCAGTAGTATAGGAGGGGACACCTACAATGAG. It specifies CASSIGGDTYNE. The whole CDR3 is CASSIGGDTYNEQFF. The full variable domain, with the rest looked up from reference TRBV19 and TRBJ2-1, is DGGITQSPKYLFRKEGQNVTLSCEQNLNHDAMYWYRQDPGQGLRLIYYSQIVNDFQKGDIAEGYSVSREKKESFPLTVTSAQKNPTAFYLCASSIGGDTYNEQFFGPGTRLTVL.

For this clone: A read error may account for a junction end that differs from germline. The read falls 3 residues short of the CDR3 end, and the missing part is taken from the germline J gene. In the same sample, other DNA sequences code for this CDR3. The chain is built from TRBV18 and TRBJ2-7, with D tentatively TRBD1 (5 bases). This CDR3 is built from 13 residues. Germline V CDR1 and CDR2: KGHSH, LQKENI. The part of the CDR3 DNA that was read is TGTGTCAGCAAGCCAAATGGGGCATACGAG. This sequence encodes CVSKPNGAYE. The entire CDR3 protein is CVSKPNGAYEQYF.

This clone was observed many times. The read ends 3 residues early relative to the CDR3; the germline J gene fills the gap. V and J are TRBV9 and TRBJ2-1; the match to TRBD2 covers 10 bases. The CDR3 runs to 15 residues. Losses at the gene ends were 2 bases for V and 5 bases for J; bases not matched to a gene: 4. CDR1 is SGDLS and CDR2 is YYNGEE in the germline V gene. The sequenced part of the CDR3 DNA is TGTGCCAGCAGCGTGACGGGACTAGCGCACAATGAG. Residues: CASSVTGLAHNE. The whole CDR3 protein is CASSVTGLAHNEQFF.

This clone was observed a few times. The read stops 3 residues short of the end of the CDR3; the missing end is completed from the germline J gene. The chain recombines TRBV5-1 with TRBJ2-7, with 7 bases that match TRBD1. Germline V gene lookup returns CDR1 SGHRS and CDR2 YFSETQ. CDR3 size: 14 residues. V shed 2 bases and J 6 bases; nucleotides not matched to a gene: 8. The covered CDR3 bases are TGCGCCAGCAGCTTAAAACAGGGGATGGCCGAG. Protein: CASSLKQGMAE. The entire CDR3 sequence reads CASSLKQGMAEQYF.

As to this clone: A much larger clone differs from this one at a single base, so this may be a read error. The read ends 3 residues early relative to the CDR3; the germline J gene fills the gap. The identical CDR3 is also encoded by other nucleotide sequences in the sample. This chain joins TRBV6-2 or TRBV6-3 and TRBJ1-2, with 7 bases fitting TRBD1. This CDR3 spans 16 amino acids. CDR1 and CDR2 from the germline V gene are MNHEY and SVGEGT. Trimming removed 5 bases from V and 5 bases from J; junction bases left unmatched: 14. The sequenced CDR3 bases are TGTGCCAGCAGTAGACTGGGACAGAAGGATCCGTATGGC. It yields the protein CASSRLGQKDPYG. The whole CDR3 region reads CASSRLGQKDPYGYTF.

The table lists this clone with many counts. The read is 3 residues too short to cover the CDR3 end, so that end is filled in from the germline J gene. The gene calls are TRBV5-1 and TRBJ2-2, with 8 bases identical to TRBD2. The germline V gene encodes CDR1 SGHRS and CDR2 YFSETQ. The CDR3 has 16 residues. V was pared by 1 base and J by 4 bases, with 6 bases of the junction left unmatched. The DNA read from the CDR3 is TGCGCCAGCAGCTTGATCCAGCGGGAGACCACCGGGGAG. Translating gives CASSLIQRETTGE. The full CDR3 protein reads CASSLIQRETTGELFF.

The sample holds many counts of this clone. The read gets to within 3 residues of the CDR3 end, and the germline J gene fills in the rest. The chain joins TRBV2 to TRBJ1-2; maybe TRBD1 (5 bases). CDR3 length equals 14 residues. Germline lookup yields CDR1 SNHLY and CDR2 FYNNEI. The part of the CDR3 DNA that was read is TGTGCCAGCAGTGGACAGATTAACCCTTATCGC. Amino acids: CASSGQINPYR. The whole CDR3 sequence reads CASSGQINPYRYTF. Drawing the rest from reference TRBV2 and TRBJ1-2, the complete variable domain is EPEVTQTPSHQVTQMGQEVILRCVPISNHLYFYWYRQILGQKVEFLVSFYNNEISEKSEIFDDQFSVERPDGSNFTLKIRSTKLEDSAMYFCASSGQINPYRYTFGSGTRLTVV.

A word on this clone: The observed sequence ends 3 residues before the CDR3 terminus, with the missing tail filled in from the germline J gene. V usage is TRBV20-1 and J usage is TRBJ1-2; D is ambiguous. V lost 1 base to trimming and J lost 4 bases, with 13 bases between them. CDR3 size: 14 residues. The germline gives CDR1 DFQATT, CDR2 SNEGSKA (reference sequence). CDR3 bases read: TGCAGTGCTAGAGTTTCGGGTTCGGCCTATGGC. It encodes CSARVSGSAYG. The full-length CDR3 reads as CSARVSGSAYGYTF.

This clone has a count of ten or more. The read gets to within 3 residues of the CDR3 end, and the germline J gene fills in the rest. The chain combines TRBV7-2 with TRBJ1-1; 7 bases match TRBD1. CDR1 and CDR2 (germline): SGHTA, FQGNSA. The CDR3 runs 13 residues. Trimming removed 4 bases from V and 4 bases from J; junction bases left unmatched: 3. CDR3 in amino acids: CASSYRQGTEAFF. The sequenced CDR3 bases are TGTGCCAGCAGCTACCGACAGGGCACTGAA.

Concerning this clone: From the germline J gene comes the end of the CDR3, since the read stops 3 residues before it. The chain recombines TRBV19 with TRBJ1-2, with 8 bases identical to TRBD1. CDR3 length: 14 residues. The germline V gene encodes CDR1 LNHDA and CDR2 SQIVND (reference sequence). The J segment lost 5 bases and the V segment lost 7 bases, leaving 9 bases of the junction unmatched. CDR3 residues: CASNYRTGLYGYTF. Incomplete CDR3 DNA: TGTGCCAGTAACTACAGGACAGGGCTTTATGGC.

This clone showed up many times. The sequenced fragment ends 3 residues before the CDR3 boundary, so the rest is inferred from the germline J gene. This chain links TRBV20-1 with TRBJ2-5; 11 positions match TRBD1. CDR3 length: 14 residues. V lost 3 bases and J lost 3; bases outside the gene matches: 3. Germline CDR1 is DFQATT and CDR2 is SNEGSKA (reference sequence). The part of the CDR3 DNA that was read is TGCAGTGCTAGTGGGACAGGGGGAAAAGAGACC. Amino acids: CSASGTGGKET. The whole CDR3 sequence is CSASGTGGKETQYF.

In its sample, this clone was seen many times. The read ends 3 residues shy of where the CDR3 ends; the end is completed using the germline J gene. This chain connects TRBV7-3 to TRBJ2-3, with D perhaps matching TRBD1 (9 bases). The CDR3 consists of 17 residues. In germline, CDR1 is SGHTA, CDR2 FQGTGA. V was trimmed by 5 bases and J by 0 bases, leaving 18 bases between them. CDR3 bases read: TGTGCCAGCAGCAAGGGACAGGGACTAGAGAGCACAGATACG. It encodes CASSKGQGLESTDT. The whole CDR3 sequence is CASSKGQGLESTDTQYF. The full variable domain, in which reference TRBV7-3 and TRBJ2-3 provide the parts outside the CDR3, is GAGVSQTPSNKVTEKGKYVELRCDPISGHTALYWYRQSLGQGPEFLIYFQGTGAADDSGLPNDRFFAVRPEGSVSTLKIQRTERGDSAVYLCASSKGQGLESTDTQYFGPGTRLTVL.

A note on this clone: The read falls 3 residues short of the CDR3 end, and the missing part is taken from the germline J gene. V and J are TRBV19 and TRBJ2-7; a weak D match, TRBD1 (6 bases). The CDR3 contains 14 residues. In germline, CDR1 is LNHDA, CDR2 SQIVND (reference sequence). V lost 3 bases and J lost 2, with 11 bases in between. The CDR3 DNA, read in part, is TGTGCCAGTAGTATGGGGGCGACTACCTACGAG. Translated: CASSMGATTYE. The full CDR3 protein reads CASSMGATTYEQYF. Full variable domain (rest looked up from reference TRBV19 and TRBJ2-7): DGGITQSPKYLFRKEGQNVTLSCEQNLNHDAMYWYRQDPGQGLRLIYYSQIVNDFQKGDIAEGYSVSREKKESFPLTVTSAQKNPTAFYLCASSMGATTYEQYFGPGTRLTVT.

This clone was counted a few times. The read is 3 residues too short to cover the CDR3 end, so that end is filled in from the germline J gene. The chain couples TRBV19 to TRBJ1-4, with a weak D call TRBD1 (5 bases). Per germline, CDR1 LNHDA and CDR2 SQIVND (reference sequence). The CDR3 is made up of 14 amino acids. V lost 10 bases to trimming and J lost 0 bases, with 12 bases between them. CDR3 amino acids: CAISPTATNEKLFF. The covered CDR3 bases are TGTGCCATCTCGCCGACAGCAACTAATGAAAAA.

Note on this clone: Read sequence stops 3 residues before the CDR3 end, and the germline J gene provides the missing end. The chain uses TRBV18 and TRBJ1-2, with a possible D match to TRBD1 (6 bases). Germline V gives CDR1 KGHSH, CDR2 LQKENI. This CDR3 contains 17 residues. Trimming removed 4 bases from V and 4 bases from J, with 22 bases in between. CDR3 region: CASSLDTGTATTYGYTF. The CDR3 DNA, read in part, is TGTGCCAGCTCACTAGATACAGGGACCGCCACTACCTATGGC.

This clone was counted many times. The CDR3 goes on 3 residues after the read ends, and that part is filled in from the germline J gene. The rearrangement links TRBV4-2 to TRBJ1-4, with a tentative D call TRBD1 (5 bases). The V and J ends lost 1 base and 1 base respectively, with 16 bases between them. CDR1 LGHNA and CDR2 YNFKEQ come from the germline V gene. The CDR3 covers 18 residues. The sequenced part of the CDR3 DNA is TGTGCCAGCAGCCAAGCTAGCTCTCGGGGGGTAACTAATGAAAAA. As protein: CASSQASSRGVTNEK. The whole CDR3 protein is CASSQASSRGVTNEKLFF.